Listed below are T cell receptor beta chains from one sample, sequenced in a study of T cells in Graves' hyperthyroidism and ophthalmopathy. One entry per CDR3 protein results from TCRdb running MiXCR on the multiplex PCR reads. Of 300,000 to 400,000 distinct CDR3 sequences in the sample, approximately 15% were seen once. The sample was blood. These receptors all stem from a woman between 55 and 75 years old with Graves' hyperthyroidism. CDR3s leave out the opening cysteine and the closing phenylalanine or tryptophan.

v_call: TRBV20-1
j_call: TRBJ1-2
cdr3_aa: SAYVHKNYGYT

v_call: TRBV25-1
j_call: TRBJ1-6
cdr3_aa: ASTDRGRSSPLH

v_call: TRBV19
j_call: TRBJ2-6
cdr3_aa: ASSTGERSGANVLT

v_call: TRBV3-1
j_call: TRBJ2-2
cdr3_aa: ASSHRVTGELF

v_call: TRBV9
j_call: TRBJ2-2
cdr3_aa: ASRRGSGSGAGELF

v_call: TRBV6-1
j_call: TRBJ1-1
cdr3_aa: ASKGSPNTEAF

v_call: TRBV7-9
j_call: TRBJ1-2
cdr3_aa: ASRRDRADGYT

v_call: TRBV5-1
j_call: TRBJ2-5
cdr3_aa: ASSLGDRRETQY

v_call: TRBV20-1
j_call: TRBJ2-7
cdr3_aa: SARDFLAGGTYEQY

v_call: TRBV7-9
j_call: TRBJ1-3
cdr3_aa: ASRPLLGPLGNTIY

v_call: TRBV7-9
j_call: TRBJ2-7
cdr3_aa: ASSSRDRGSEQY

v_call: TRBV19
j_call: TRBJ1-1
cdr3_aa: ASREQDTEAF

v_call: TRBV29-1
j_call: TRBJ2-6
cdr3_aa: SVGGSSSSGANVLT

v_call: TRBV10-2
j_call: TRBJ2-1
cdr3_aa: ASSVRNNEQF

v_call: TRBV5-4
j_call: TRBJ2-7
cdr3_aa: ASSSRTDILQY

v_call: TRBV7-8
j_call: TRBJ2-2
cdr3_aa: ASSLGGLANTGELF

v_call: TRBV29-1
j_call: TRBJ2-1
cdr3_aa: SVEDGASGSAGEQF

v_call: TRBV2
j_call: TRBJ1-3
cdr3_aa: ASSEGGDRGNTIY

v_call: TRBV2
j_call: TRBJ2-2
cdr3_aa: ASSGTGSPRVGELF

v_call: TRBV20-1
j_call: TRBJ1-1
cdr3_aa: SARAHQGYTEAF

v_call: TRBV29-1
j_call: TRBJ2-1
cdr3_aa: SVAASGEQF

v_call: TRBV18
j_call: TRBJ1-3
cdr3_aa: ASSPGPTSGNTIY

v_call: TRBV13
j_call: TRBJ2-7
cdr3_aa: AVRRKGGSYEQY

v_call: TRBV12-3/TRBV12-4
j_call: TRBJ1-2
cdr3_aa: ASSPPRVGGYT

v_call: TRBV11-2
j_call: TRBJ2-7
cdr3_aa: ASSDWDSEQY

v_call: TRBV5-1
j_call: TRBJ2-1
cdr3_aa: ASFQGVSSYNEQF

v_call: TRBV5-1
j_call: TRBJ2-7
cdr3_aa: ASSLASGPAAYEQY

v_call: TRBV20-1
j_call: TRBJ2-1
cdr3_aa: SARVAGGPLDEQF

v_call: TRBV18
j_call: TRBJ2-3
cdr3_aa: ASSRRAGTGSTSTDTQY

v_call: TRBV11-1
j_call: TRBJ2-1
cdr3_aa: ASSQLAGVYNEQF

v_call: TRBV5-1
j_call: TRBJ2-6
cdr3_aa: ASGPSGGANVLT